This T cell receptor (beta chain) was profiled in a study of T cell responses to AZD1222 COVID-19 vaccine. Germline CDR1 and CDR2: LGHNA and YNFKEQ. The CDR3 length is 14 residues. The V end was cut by 1 base, the J end by 5 bases, with 8 bases between. Produced via immunoSEQ multiplex PCR; TCRdb's table is partial and in-frame only. The sample shows some 56,000 clones, 75% to 90% of them seen only once. V usage is TRBV4-2 and J usage is TRBJ1-4; no firm D call. The specimen was peripheral blood, collected on day 0 of AZD1222 vaccination. This clonotype was obtained from an adult in good health. CDR3 region: CASSQGTQNEKLFF. The CDR3 nucleotides read TGTGCCAGCAGCCAAGGGACTCAAAATGAAAAACTGTTTTTT.